This T cell receptor (beta chain) was recorded in a study of T cell responses to AZD1222 COVID-19 vaccine. In the study overall: The study pooled second doses at about 4 or about 12 weeks. Study-level points and caveats: Baseline serostatus was positive in only a handful of AZD1222 recipients. Reportedly, nearly half the spike-specific TCRs target unmutated variant regions.

V gave up 6 bases and J gave up 4 bases; unmatched junction bases: 7. CDR1 and CDR2 from the germline V gene are SGHAT and FQNNGV. CDR3 length: 14 amino acids. Concerning this clone: Its antigen is still unknown.

Generated by immunoSEQ multiplex PCR, the TCRdb table keeps only in-frame clones and is missing some. The sample has about 130,000 clones; 85% to 95% are singletons. The receptor comes from an adult in good health. Specimen: peripheral blood, collected on day 0 of AZD1222 vaccination. The genes are TRBV11-2 and TRBJ2-7; 9 positions match TRBD1. The CDR3 DNA follows: TGTGCCAGCAGTTTCCGGGACAGGGAATACGAGCAGTACTTC. Translation gives CASSFRDREYEQYF.